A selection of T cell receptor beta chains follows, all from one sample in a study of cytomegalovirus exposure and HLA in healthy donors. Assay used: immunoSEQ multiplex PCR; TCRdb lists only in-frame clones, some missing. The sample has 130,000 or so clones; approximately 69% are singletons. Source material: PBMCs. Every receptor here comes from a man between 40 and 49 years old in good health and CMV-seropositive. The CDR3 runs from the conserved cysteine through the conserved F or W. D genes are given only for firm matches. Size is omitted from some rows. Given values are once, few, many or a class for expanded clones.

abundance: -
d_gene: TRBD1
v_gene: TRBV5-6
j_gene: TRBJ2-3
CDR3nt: TGTGCCAGCAGGGGGACAGGGAACACAGATACGCAGTATTTT
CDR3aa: CASRGTGNTDTQYF

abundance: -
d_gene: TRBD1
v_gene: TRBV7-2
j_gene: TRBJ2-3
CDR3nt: TGTGCCAGCAGCCCAAGACTCAGGGGGCCGTTTACAGATACGCAGTATTTT
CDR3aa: CASSPRLRGPFTDTQYF

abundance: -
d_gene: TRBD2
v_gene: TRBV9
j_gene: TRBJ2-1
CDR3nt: TGTGCCAGCAGCGCCCCCGGGGGGGGCATTGATGACGGTGAGCAGTTCTTC
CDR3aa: CASSAPGGGIDDGEQFF

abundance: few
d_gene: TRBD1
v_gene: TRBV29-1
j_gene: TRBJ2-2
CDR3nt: TGCAGCGTCAGCACAGGGGGAGTCGGGGAGCTGTTTTTT
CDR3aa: CSVSTGGVGELFF

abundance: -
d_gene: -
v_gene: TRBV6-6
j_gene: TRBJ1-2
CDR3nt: TGTGCCAGCAGCACTACAGGTTCTCTCTATGGCTACACCTTC
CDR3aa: CASSTTGSLYGYTF

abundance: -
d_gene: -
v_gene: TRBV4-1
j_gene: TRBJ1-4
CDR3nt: TGCGCCAGCAGCCAAGGAGGTGAAAAACTGTTTTTT
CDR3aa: CASSQGGEKLFF

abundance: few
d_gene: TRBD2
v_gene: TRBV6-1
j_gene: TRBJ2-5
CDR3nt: TGTGCCAGCAGTGAACCAGGACTAGCGGGAGAAGTAACCCAAGAGACCCAGTACTTC
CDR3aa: CASSEPGLAGEVTQETQYF

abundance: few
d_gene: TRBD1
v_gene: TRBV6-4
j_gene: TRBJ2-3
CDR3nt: TGTGCCAGCAGTGACTCCGGGACAGGGGGCGCAGATACGCAGTATTTT
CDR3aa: CASSDSGTGGADTQYF

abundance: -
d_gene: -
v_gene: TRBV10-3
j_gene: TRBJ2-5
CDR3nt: TGTGCCACTAGTAGGGGTTTAGAGACCCAGTACTTC
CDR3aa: CATSRGLETQYF

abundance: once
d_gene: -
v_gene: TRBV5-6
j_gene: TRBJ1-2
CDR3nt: TGTGCCAGCAGCCCACCGGGAGGGGGTCGGTTCGGCTACACCTTC
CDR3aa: CASSPPGGGRFGYTF

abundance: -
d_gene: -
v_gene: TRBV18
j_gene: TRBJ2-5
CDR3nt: TGTGCCAGCTCACTTTTCCAGGCCTCCCAAGAGACCCAGTACTTC
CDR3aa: CASSLFQASQETQYF

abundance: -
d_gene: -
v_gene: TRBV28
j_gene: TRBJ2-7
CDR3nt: TGTGCCAGCAGTTTAGGGCCCTCCTACGAGCAGTACTTC
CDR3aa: CASSLGPSYEQYF

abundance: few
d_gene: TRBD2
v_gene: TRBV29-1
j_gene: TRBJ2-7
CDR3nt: TGCAGCGTGAGGGGACTAGCGCTTAACTACGAGCAGTACTTC
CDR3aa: CSVRGLALNYEQYF

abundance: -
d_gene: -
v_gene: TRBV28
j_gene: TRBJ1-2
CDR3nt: TGTGCCAGCAGCCTCACCGCGGGGAGCGGCTACACCTTC
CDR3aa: CASSLTAGSGYTF

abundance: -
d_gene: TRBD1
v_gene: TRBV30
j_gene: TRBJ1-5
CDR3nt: TGTGCCTGGAGCCGTTTCGACAGGGACGATCAGCCCCAGCATTTT
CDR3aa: CAWSRFDRDDQPQHF

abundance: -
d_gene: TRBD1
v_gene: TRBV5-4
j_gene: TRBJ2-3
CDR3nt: TGTGCCAGCAGCTCGGACAGGCACACAGATACGCAGTATTTT
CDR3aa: CASSSDRHTDTQYF

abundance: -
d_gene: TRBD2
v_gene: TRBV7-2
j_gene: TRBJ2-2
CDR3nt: TGTGCCAGCAGCTTAACGCGGGGGGCAACCGGGGAGCTGTTTTTT
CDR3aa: CASSLTRGATGELFF

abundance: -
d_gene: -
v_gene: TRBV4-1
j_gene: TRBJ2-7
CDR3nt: TGCGCCAGCAGCCAAGGACAGATACCATCCTACGAGCAGTACTTC
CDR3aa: CASSQGQIPSYEQYF

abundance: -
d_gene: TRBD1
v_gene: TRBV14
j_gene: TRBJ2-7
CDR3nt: TGTGCCAGCAGCCGACGGGACAGGTGGTCCGAGCAGTACTTC
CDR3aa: CASSRRDRWSEQYF

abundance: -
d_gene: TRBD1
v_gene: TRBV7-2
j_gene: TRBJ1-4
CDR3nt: TGTGCCAGCAGCTTAGTCAGGGGGAATGAAAAACTGTTTTTT
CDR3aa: CASSLVRGNEKLFF

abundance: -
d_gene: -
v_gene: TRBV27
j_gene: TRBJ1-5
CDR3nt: TGTGCCAGCAGTTTGGGCCCAAATCAGCCCCAGCATTTT
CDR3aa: CASSLGPNQPQHF

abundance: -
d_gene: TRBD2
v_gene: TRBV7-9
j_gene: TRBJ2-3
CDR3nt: TGTGCCAGCAGCAGGATAGCGGGGGCCACCACAGATACGCAGTATTTT
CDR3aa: CASSRIAGATTDTQYF

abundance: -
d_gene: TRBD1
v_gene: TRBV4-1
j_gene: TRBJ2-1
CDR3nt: TGCGCCAGCAAGGACAGGGGTACCAATGAGCAGTTCTTC
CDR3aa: CASKDRGTNEQFF

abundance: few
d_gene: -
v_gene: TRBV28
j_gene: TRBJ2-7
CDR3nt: TGTGCCAGCAGTTTAGGACAGCCCTACGAGCAGTACTTC
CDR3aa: CASSLGQPYEQYF

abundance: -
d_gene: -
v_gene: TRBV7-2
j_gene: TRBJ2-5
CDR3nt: TGTGCCAGCAGCTTAAGGCCTAGCCAAAATCAAGAGACCCAGTACTTC
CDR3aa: CASSLRPSQNQETQYF

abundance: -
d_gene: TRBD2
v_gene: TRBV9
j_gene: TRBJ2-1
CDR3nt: TGTGCCAGCAGCGTAGGAGCAAGACCGGGGGGCTCCTACAATGAGCAGTTCTTC
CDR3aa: CASSVGARPGGSYNEQFF

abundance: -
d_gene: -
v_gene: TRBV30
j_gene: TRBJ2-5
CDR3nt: TGTGCCTGGAGTGTAGGAGGGGGGGCACAAGAGACCCAGTACTTC
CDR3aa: CAWSVGGGAQETQYF

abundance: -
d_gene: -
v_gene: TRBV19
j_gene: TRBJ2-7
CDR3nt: TGTGCCAGTAGTCCAAATGGCGGGCCCTACGAGCAGTACTTC
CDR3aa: CASSPNGGPYEQYF

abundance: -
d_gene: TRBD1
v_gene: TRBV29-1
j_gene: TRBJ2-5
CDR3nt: TGCAGCGTTGAAGATGGGGCAGGGGGAAAGACCCAGTACTTC
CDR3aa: CSVEDGAGGKTQYF

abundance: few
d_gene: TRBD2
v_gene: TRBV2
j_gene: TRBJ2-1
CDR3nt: TGTGCCACTGAAAAACTAGCGGGAGTGAGTAATGAGCAGTTCTTC
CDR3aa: CATEKLAGVSNEQFF

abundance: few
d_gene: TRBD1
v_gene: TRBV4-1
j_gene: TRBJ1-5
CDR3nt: TGCGCCAGCAGCCAATCGACAGGGAGCAATCAGCCCCAGCATTTT
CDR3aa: CASSQSTGSNQPQHF

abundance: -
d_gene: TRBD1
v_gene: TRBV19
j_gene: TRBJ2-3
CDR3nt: TGTGCCAGTAAGAGGACAGGAGAAAGCACAGATACGCAGTATTTT
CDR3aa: CASKRTGESTDTQYF

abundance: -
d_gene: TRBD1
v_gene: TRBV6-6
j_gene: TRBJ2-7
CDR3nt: TGTGCCAGCAGTTTCCCCGACAGGGGGGGCTACGAGCAGTACTTC
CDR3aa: CASSFPDRGGYEQYF

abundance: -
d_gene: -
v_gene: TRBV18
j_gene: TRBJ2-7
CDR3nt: TGTGCCAGCTCACCCGCTCCTCGATCGGGGCAGTACTTC
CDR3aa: CASSPAPRSGQYF

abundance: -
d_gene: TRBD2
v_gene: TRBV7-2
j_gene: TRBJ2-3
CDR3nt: TGTGCCAGCAAAAGGTCTAGCGGGGGAGGTAGCACAGATACGCAGTATTTT
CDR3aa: CASKRSSGGGSTDTQYF

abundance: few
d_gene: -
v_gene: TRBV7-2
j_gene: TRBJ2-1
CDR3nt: TGTGCCAGCACCTCCAACCCGAGGGCCAATGAGCAGTTCTTC
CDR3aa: CASTSNPRANEQFF

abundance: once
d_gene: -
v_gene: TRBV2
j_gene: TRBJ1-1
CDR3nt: TGTGCCAGCCTTGAGGGAGTAGACACTGAAGCTTTCTTT
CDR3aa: CASLEGVDTEAFF

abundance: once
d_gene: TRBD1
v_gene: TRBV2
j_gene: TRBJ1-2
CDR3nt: TGTGCCAGCAGGGGACAGCACTATGGCTACACCTTC
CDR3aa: CASRGQHYGYTF

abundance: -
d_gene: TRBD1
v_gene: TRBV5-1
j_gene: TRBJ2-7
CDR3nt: TGCGCCAGCAGCGGGACAGGAGTAGCCTACGAGCAGTACTTC
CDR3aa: CASSGTGVAYEQYF

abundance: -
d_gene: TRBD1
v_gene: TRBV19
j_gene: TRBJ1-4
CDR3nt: TGTGCCAGTAGTATTTACAGGGGTGAAAAACTGTTTTTT
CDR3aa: CASSIYRGEKLFF

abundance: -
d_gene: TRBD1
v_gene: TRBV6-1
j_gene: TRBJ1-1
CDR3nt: TGTGCCAGCAGTTCCAGACAGGGGGCCACTGAAGCTTTCTTT
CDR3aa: CASSSRQGATEAFF

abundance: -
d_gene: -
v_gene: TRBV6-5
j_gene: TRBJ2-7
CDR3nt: TGTGCCAGCAGTCTGGGGGGACCAGACTACGAGCAGTACTTC
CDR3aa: CASSLGGPDYEQYF

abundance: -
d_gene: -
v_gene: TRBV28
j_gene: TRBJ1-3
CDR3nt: TGTGCCAGCTGGACAGAACCCTCTGGAAACACCATATATTTT
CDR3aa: CASWTEPSGNTIYF

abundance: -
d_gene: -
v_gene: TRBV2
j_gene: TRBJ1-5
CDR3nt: TGTGCCAGCAGGCGTGGGGAGGGGAATCAGCCCCAGCATTTT
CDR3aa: CASRRGEGNQPQHF

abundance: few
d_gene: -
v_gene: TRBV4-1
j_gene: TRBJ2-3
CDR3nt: TGCGCCAGCTCCGGGACCCCGGGGGCAGATACGCAGTATTTT
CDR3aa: CASSGTPGADTQYF

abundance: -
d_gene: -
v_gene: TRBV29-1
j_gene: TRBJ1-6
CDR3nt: TGCAGCCCATTCCCCGACAGAAGCTATAATTCACCCCTCCACTTT
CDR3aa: CSPFPDRSYNSPLHF

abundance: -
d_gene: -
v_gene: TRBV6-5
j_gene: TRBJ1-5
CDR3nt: TGTGCCAGCAGTTCCACAGGGCTCTATAGCAATCAGCCCCAGCATTTT
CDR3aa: CASSSTGLYSNQPQHF

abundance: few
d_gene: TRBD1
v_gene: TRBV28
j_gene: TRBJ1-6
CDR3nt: TGTGCCAGCAGGGAAAGGGACAGGGGTAATTCACCCCTCCACTTT
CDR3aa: CASRERDRGNSPLHF